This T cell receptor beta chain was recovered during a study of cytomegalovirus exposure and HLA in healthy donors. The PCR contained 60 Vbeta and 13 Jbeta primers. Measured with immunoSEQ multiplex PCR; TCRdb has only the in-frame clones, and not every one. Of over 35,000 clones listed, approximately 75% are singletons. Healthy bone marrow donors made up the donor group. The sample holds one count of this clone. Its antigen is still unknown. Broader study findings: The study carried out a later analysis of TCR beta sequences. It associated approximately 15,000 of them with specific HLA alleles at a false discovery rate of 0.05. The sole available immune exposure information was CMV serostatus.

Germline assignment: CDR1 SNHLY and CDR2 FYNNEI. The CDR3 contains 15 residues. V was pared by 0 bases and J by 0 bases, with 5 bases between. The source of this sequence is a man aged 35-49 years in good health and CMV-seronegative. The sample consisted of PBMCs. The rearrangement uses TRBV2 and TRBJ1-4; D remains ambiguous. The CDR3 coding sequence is TGTGCCAGCAGTGAAGCGAGGCCAACTAATGAAAAACTGTTTTTT. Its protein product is CASSEARPTNEKLFF.